This record covers a single TCR beta chain. Random-hexamer reverse transcription was applied to roughly 0.5 to 1 ug RNA. TCRdb analysed the immunoSEQ multiplex PCR reads with MiXCR anew, one entry per CDR3 protein. The table has about 140,000 distinct CDR3 sequences, 95% seen once. This entry comes from a study of CD8 T cells in Susac syndrome. About the study: The sequenced Susac syndrome patients included about six who had clinically active disease and under 10 who were in remission.

Peripheral blood CD8+ and CD4+ T cells were profiled by TCR beta sequencing. Negative magnetic isolation gave CD8+ and CD4+ cells; FACS enriched CD8+ TEMRA. The receptor comes from a human donor with Susac syndrome. Sequencing was carried out using CD4+ T cells from PBMCs.

The CDR3 nucleotides read TGTGCCAGCAGTCACCGGGACGGAACCTACGAGCAGTACTTC. Amino acid sequence: CASSHRDGTYEQYF. J is TRBJ2-7 and V is TRBV6-2 or TRBV6-3; either TRBD1 or TRBD2 may fit D (5 bases each). V was trimmed by 5 bases and J by 2 bases, leaving 13 bases between them. Looked up from germline, CDR1 is MNHEY and CDR2 is SVGEGT. The CDR3 sequence is 14 residues long.